These T cell receptor beta chains were read from a single sample in a study of T cell responses to AZD1222 COVID-19 vaccine. TCRdb keeps only in-frame clones here, not all; method: immunoSEQ multiplex PCR. Here the sample spans about 130,000 clones, more than 85% being singletons. The source material was peripheral blood, sampled on day 0 of AZD1222 vaccination. The receptors were sampled from an adult in good health. CDR3s include the opening cysteine and the closing phenylalanine or tryptophan. A D gene is named only where the DNA matches it firmly. The size of a clone is reported for some rows only, either as once, few or many, or as a class for expanded clones.

cdr3_length	d_call	clone_size	j_call	v_call	cdr3_aa	cdr3_nt
13	TRBD1	.	TRBJ1-2	TRBV29-1	CSVEGQGSYGYTF	TGCAGCGTTGAGGGACAGGGTAGCTATGGCTACACCTTC
14	.	.	TRBJ1-1	TRBV5-4	CASSLRRGNTEAFF	TGTGCCAGCAGCCTAAGACGGGGGAACACTGAAGCTTTCTTT
13	.	.	TRBJ2-7	TRBV30	CAWSVRRGLEQYF	TGTGCCTGGAGTGTCCGGAGGGGGTTGGAGCAGTACTTC
16	TRBD2	.	TRBJ2-1	TRBV27	CASSRGTSGSGNEQFF	TGTGCCAGCAGCCGCGGGACTAGCGGGAGTGGCAATGAGCAGTTCTTC
12	.	once	TRBJ2-6	TRBV5-1	CASSDAGNVLTF	TGCGCCAGCAGCGATGCGGGAAACGTCCTGACTTTC
15	.	.	TRBJ1-2	TRBV19	CASNGEPGSNYGYTF	TGTGCCAGTAATGGCGAGCCAGGGTCTAACTATGGCTACACCTTC
17	TRBD1	.	TRBJ1-5	TRBV19	CASTQTGGTNSNQPQHF	TGTGCCAGTACCCAGACAGGGGGTACTAATAGCAATCAGCCCCAGCATTTT
14	TRBD1	few	TRBJ2-7	TRBV11-2	CASGGGQGFYEQYF	TGTGCCAGCGGGGGGGGACAGGGGTTCTACGAGCAGTACTTC
13	.	.	TRBJ1-4	TRBV2	CASSAGTNEKLFF	TGTGCCAGCAGTGCTGGGACTAATGAAAAACTGTTTTTT
15	TRBD1	.	TRBJ1-1	TRBV2	CASSPGQGSDTEAFF	TGTGCCAGCAGCCCGGGACAGGGTTCAGACACTGAAGCTTTCTTT
15	.	.	TRBJ1-5	TRBV27	CASSSNRDRYQPQHF	TGTGCCAGCAGTTCCAACCGGGACCGATATCAGCCCCAGCATTTT
13	.	.	TRBJ1-3	TRBV12-3/TRBV12-4	CASRELKGNTIYF	TGTGCCAGCAGGGAACTTAAAGGAAACACCATATATTTT
11	.	.	TRBJ2-3	TRBV19	CASSAMDTQYF	TGTGCCAGTAGTGCCATGGATACGCAGTATTTT
13	.	.	TRBJ2-1	TRBV30	CAWSKSGGNEQFF	TGTGCCTGGAGTAAGAGCGGAGGCAATGAGCAGTTCTTC
14	.	.	TRBJ2-5	TRBV11-2	CASSLLSLGETQYF	TGTGCCAGCAGCTTACTGTCACTAGGGGAGACCCAGTACTTC
12	.	.	TRBJ2-1	TRBV19	CASEKRDNEQFF	TGTGCCAGTGAGAAGCGGGACAATGAGCAGTTCTTC
14	.	.	TRBJ1-2	TRBV19	CASSNRAQDYGYTF	TGTGCCAGTAGTAACAGGGCCCAGGACTATGGCTACACCTTC
13	TRBD2	.	TRBJ2-4	TRBV5-1	CASSSEAGRVTYF	TGCGCCAGCAGTTCGGAAGCGGGGAGGGTGACGTACTTC
10	.	.	TRBJ1-4	TRBV2	CASRSEKLFF	TGTGCCAGCAGAAGTGAAAAACTGTTTTTT
13	.	once	TRBJ2-5	TRBV27	CASSPGTSETQYF	TGTGCCAGCAGCCCCGGGACCTCGGAGACCCAGTACTTC
16	.	.	TRBJ2-3	TRBV18	CASSHNREGSTDTQYF	TGTGCCAGCTCACACAACAGGGAAGGCAGCACAGATACGCAGTATTTT
16	TRBD1	.	TRBJ2-5	TRBV19	CASSPHSPTGTETQYF	TGTGCCAGTAGTCCCCATTCTCCGACAGGGACAGAGACCCAGTACTTC
15	.	.	TRBJ2-7	TRBV2	CASSDPAEGEYEQYF	TGTGCCAGCAGTGACCCCGCCGAGGGGGAGTACGAGCAGTACTTC
16	.	.	TRBJ2-1	TRBV27	CASSPTSLLPRWEQFF	TGTGCCAGCAGTCCGACTAGTTTACTGCCCCGTTGGGAGCAGTTCTTC
13	.	.	TRBJ1-1	TRBV5-1	CASSLQGRAEAFF	TGCGCCAGCAGCTTACAGGGAAGGGCTGAAGCTTTCTTT
17	TRBD1	once	TRBJ1-6	TRBV19	CASSIRRRTGGNSPLHF	TGTGCCAGTAGTATACGTAGACGGACAGGGGGCAATTCACCCCTCCACTTT
15	.	.	TRBJ2-3	TRBV7-6	CASSLADGSTDTQYF	TGTGCCAGCAGCTTAGCGGACGGAAGCACAGATACGCAGTATTTT
17	.	.	TRBJ2-6	TRBV30	CAWRPGVLYSGANVLTF	TGTGCCTGGAGGCCGGGGGTCTTATACTCGGGGGCCAACGTCCTGACTTTC
12	TRBD1	.	TRBJ2-7	TRBV19	CATGQGLYEQYF	TGTGCCACGGGACAGGGCTTGTACGAGCAGTACTTC
15	TRBD1	.	TRBJ1-1	TRBV6-5	CASNPRGQGNTEAFF	TGTGCCAGCAACCCCAGGGGGCAAGGGAACACTGAAGCTTTCTTT
16	.	.	TRBJ2-5	TRBV7-4	CASSLGSGTPLGTQYF	TGTGCCAGCAGCTTAGGATCGGGAACGCCTTTGGGGACCCAGTACTTC
14	.	.	TRBJ1-6	TRBV27	CASSQGKYNSPLHF	TGTGCCAGCAGTCAGGGGAAGTATAATTCACCCCTCCACTTT
15	TRBD1	.	TRBJ1-1	TRBV2	CASTLGQGPVSEAFF	TGTGCCAGCACCCTCGGACAGGGCCCAGTTTCTGAAGCTTTCTTT
14	.	.	TRBJ1-2	TRBV4-1	CASSQAPGNYGYTF	TGCGCCAGCAGCCAAGCCCCGGGAAACTATGGCTACACCTTC
15	TRBD1	.	TRBJ1-5	TRBV7-8	CASSPGQGPIQPQHF	TGTGCCAGCAGCCCTGGACAGGGACCGATACAGCCCCAGCATTTT
16	.	.	TRBJ1-1	TRBV10-3	CAISGGAQNLNTEAFF	TGTGCCATCAGTGGAGGGGCCCAAAACCTGAACACTGAAGCTTTCTTT
14	TRBD1	.	TRBJ1-2	TRBV6-2/TRBV6-3	CASSYGQGRDGYTF	TGTGCCAGCAGTTACGGACAGGGCAGGGATGGCTACACCTTC
14	TRBD1	.	TRBJ2-3	TRBV3-1/TRBV3-2	CASSRDRGGDTQYF	TGTGCCAGCAGCCGTGACAGGGGTGGAGATACGCAGTATTTT
16	TRBD2	once	TRBJ2-1	TRBV5-1	CASSALGLAAYNEQFF	TGCGCCAGCAGCGCCCTGGGACTAGCGGCATACAATGAGCAGTTCTTC
11	.	.	TRBJ2-7	TRBV19	CASTRGYEQYF	TGTGCCAGTACCCGGGGTTACGAGCAGTACTTC